These 26 T cell receptor beta chains originate from one sample sequenced in a study of T cell responses to AZD1222 COVID-19 vaccine. Libraries were prepared by immunoSEQ multiplex PCR; TCRdb keeps only in-frame clonotypes and omits some of them. The sample has around 94,000 clones, 70% to 90% seen once. The specimen was peripheral blood, collected on day 0 of AZD1222 vaccination. The receptors here all came from an adult in good health.

This rearrangement joins TRBV7-6 to TRBJ2-4, with 14 bases identical to TRBD2. Unmatched junction bases numbered 9, after V lost 5 bases and J lost 0 bases. The length of the CDR3 is 19 residues. Germline V gene sequence: CDR1 SGHVS, CDR2 FNYEAQ. The DNA for the CDR3 is TGTGCCAGCAGCCCCTTGACTAGCGGGGGGGCCGCAGCCAAAAACATTCAGTACTTC. Encoded protein: CASSPLTSGGAAAKNIQYF. Full variable domain (rest looked up from reference TRBV7-6 and TRBJ2-4): GAGVSQSPRYKVTKRGQDVALRCDPISGHVSLYWYRQALGQGPEFLTYFNYEAQQDKSGLPNDRFSAERPEGSISTLTIQRTEQRDSAMYRCASSPLTSGGAAAKNIQYFGAGTRLSVL.

V usage is TRBV7-2 and J usage is TRBJ2-2; TRBD1 or TRBD2 may be the D gene (5 bases each). The CDR3 runs to 15 residues. From germline, CDR1 is SGHTA and CDR2 FQGNSA. V lost 1 base and J 4 bases, leaving 10 bases between the germline ends. CDR3 DNA sequence: TGTGCCAGCAGCTTAGATGGGACCAGCACCGGGGAGCTGTTTTTT. It yields the protein CASSLDGTSTGELFF. Full variable domain (rest looked up from reference TRBV7-2 and TRBJ2-2): GAGVSQSPSNKVTEKGKDVELRCDPISGHTALYWYRQSLGQGLEFLIYFQGNSAPDKSGLPSDRFSAERTGGSVSTLTIQRTQQEDSAVYLCASSLDGTSTGELFFGEGSRLTVL.

V gene TRBV29-1 combines with J gene TRBJ1-2, with 9 bases aligning to TRBD1. The CDR3 has 15 residues. With 3 bases clipped from V and 3 bases from J, the junction kept 8 bases outside the gene matches. From germline, CDR1 is SQVTM and CDR2 ANQGSEA. CDR3 sequence reads: CSVEVRGQGDYGYTF. The CDR3 DNA follows: TGCAGCGTTGAGGTCAGGGGACAGGGAGACTATGGCTACACCTTC. The whole variable domain, filled in from reference TRBV29-1 and TRBJ1-2, reads SAVISQKPSRDICQRGTSLTIQCQVDSQVTMMFWYRQQPGQSLTLIATANQGSEATYESGFVIDKFPISRPNLTFSTLTVSNMSPEDSSIYLCSVEVRGQGDYGYTFGSGTRLTVV.

The genes are TRBV11-2 and TRBJ1-5; perhaps TRBD1 as D (5 bases). Trimming shortened V by 3 bases and J by 2 bases, and 11 bases separated the two germline ends. Germline-derived CDR1 and CDR2 are SGHAT and FQNNGV. This CDR3 spans 15 amino acids. Here the CDR3 DNA reads TGTGCCAGCAGCTTGACAGTCGGGGGCAATCAGCCCCAGCATTTT. It encodes CASSLTVGGNQPQHF.

The chain joins TRBV6-2 or TRBV6-3 to TRBJ1-1; 9 positions match TRBD1. Germline V CDR1 and CDR2: MNHEY, SVGEGT. J gave up 1 base and V 5 bases, and 8 bases lay outside the gene matches. The CDR3 totals 16 residues. The CDR3 sequence: CASSQLGTGRNTEAFF. The CDR3 nucleotides are TGTGCCAGCAGTCAGCTAGGGACAGGGCGGAACACTGAAGCTTTCTTT.

This rearrangement joins TRBV2 to TRBJ2-7; TRBD2 agrees at 11 bases. Trimming cost V 11 bases and J 3 bases; bases outside gene matches: 9. This CDR3 spans 14 amino acids. CDR1 is SNHLY, CDR2 FYNNEI, per germline. CDR3 DNA: TGTGCCGTCGATCGACTAGCGGGGAGCTACGAGCAGTACTTC. Translation: CAVDRLAGSYEQYF. The full variable domain, with the rest looked up from reference TRBV2 and TRBJ2-7, is EPEVTQTPSHQVTQMGQEVILRCVPISNHLYFYWYRQILGQKVEFLVSFYNNEISEKSEIFDDQFSVERPDGSNFTLKIRSTKLEDSAMYFCAVDRLAGSYEQYFGPGTRLTVT.

This chain joins TRBV29-1 and TRBJ1-6, with D possibly matching TRBD1 (6 bases). V lost 6 bases to trimming and J lost 0 bases, with 15 bases between them. This CDR3 region has 16 residues. Per the germline V gene, CDR1 is SQVTM and CDR2 is ANQGSEA. The CDR3 DNA sequence: TGCAGCGTCCGACTTCAGGGGAGCTCCTATAATTCACCCCTCCACTTT. It yields the protein CSVRLQGSSYNSPLHF.

The chain has TRBV4-2 and TRBJ1-4; 10 bases agree with TRBD1. Germline trimming cut 3 bases from V and 5 bases from J; bases unmatched to any gene: 0. The CDR3 consists of 14 residues. Germline CDR1 LGHNA, CDR2 YNFKEQ. The CDR3 bases are TGTGCCAGCAGCCAGGGACAGGGGAATGAAAAACTGTTTTTT. Encoded protein: CASSQGQGNEKLFF.

The chain uses TRBV11-1 and TRBJ2-7; D gene uncertain. The ends were cut back, 3 bases at V and 1 base at J, with 13 bases in the middle. The length of the CDR3 is 15 residues. Germline-derived CDR1 and CDR2 are SGHAT and FQDESV (reference sequence). The CDR3 bases are TGTGCCAGCAGCTTTGGCCGTAGAGGTTCCTACGAGCAGTACTTC. It codes for CASSFGRRGSYEQYF. The full variable domain, in which reference TRBV11-1 and TRBJ2-7 provide the parts outside the CDR3, is EAEVAQSPRYKITEKSQAVAFWCDPISGHATLYWYRQILGQGPELLVQFQDESVVDDSQLPKDRFSAERLKGVDSTLKIQPAELGDSAMYLCASSFGRRGSYEQYFGPGTRLTVT.

The V call is TRBV30, the J call TRBJ1-4, with D possibly TRBD1 on 5 matching bases. Germline lookup yields CDR1 GTSNPN and CDR2 SVGIG (reference sequence). This CDR3 comprises 15 residues. The germline V and J ends were trimmed by 0 bases and 8 bases, with 16 bases remaining between them. CDR3 coding DNA: TGTGCCTGGAGTGTTTCGAATGTCCCAGGGGAAAAACTGTTTTTT. Translation gives CAWSVSNVPGEKLFF.

The rearrangement uses TRBV4-3 and TRBJ1-5, with a weak D call TRBD1 (5 bases). Deletions cut 0 bases from V and 6 bases from J, with 12 bases between. This CDR3 has 15 residues. Looked up from germline, CDR1 is LGHNA and CDR2 is YSLEER. This chain's CDR3 is CASSQEPRGPQPQHF. CDR3 sequence (DNA): TGCGCCAGCAGCCAAGAACCAAGGGGCCCTCAGCCCCAGCATTTT.

The genes are TRBV6-6 and TRBJ2-7; the D gene is possibly TRBD1 (6 bases). With 0 bases removed from V and 7 bases from J, the gap between germline ends came to 16 bases. The germline V gene encodes CDR1 MNHNY and CDR2 SVGAGI (reference sequence). This CDR3 is 15 amino acids long. The CDR3 sequence: CASSYSGTTTGEQYF. The CDR3 DNA sequence: TGTGCCAGCAGTTACTCGGGGACAACCACTGGAGAGCAGTACTTC.

Only one count was recorded for this clone. V is TRBV6-2 or TRBV6-3 and J is TRBJ1-5, with a tentative D call TRBD1 (6 bases). CDR1 is MNHEY, CDR2 SVGEGT, per germline. This CDR3 comprises 14 residues. V was trimmed by 2 bases and J by 8 bases, leaving 13 bases between them. The CDR3 nucleotides read TGTGCCAGCAGTTACGGGGGGGCAACGAAGCCCCAGCATTTT. It encodes CASSYGGATKPQHF.

V gene TRBV12-1 combines with J gene TRBJ1-5. TRBV12-1 is marked as a pseudogene. The CDR3 spans 17 residues. The CDR3 is CASSFLGRGYSNQPQHF. The CDR3 region has the DNA TGTGCCAGCAGCTTTCTGGGGAGAGGATATAGCAATCAGCCCCAGCATTTT.

About this clone: This specimen includes other DNA sequences encoding the same CDR3. The rearrangement links TRBV12-3 or TRBV12-4 to TRBJ2-7, with D unclear. CDR3 size: 13 residues. V was trimmed by 2 bases and J by 2 bases, leaving 7 bases between them. The CDR3 region is CASSLTETYEQYF. The CDR3 DNA follows: TGTGCCAGCAGTTTAACAGAGACCTACGAGCAGTACTTC.

This rearrangement joins TRBV30 to TRBJ1-2; D gene ambiguous. CDR3 length: 13 residues. The germline gives CDR1 GTSNPN, CDR2 SVGIG (reference sequence). Trimming removed 4 bases from V and 0 bases from J, with 9 bases in between. The CDR3 region is CAWTAGSNYGYTF. CDR3 sequence (DNA): TGTGCCTGGACGGCGGGATCTAACTATGGCTACACCTTC.

This clone was counted a few times. Other DNA sequences of this sample code for an identical CDR3. The CDR3 bases are TGCGCCAGCTCCTTACAGGGAAACACTGAAGCTTTCTTT. It translates to CASSLQGNTEAFF. The gene calls are TRBV5-1 and TRBJ1-1; perhaps TRBD1 as D (6 bases). This CDR3 has 13 amino acids. Trimming stripped 7 bases from V and 2 bases from J, with 12 bases between. The germline gives CDR1 SGHRS, CDR2 YFSETQ.

The CDR3 nucleotides are TGTGCCAGCAGCACGGGCCCCTCGGGACAGCAGTACTTC. Translating gives CASSTGPSGQQYF. The genes are TRBV7-3 and TRBJ2-7; D is perhaps TRBD1 or TRBD2 (5 bases each). The V and J ends lost 5 bases and 8 bases respectively, with 16 bases between them. Germline V lookup: CDR1 SGHTA, CDR2 FQGTGA. The CDR3 length is 13 residues. The variable domain in full, completed from reference TRBV7-3 and TRBJ2-7, reads GAGVSQTPSNKVTEKGKYVELRCDPISGHTALYWYRQSLGQGPEFLIYFQGTGAADDSGLPNDRFFAVRPEGSVSTLKIQRTERGDSAVYLCASSTGPSGQQYFGPGTRLTVT.

Here the CDR3 reads CASTRVRNSPLHF. In DNA form, the CDR3 reads TGTGCCAGCACCCGGGTCCGTAATTCACCCCTCCACTTT. The chain carries TRBV12-3 or TRBV12-4 and TRBJ1-6, with unresolved D. V lost 7 bases, J lost 6 bases, and 10 bases lay in between. CDR3 length: 13 amino acids.

The chain uses TRBV23-1 and TRBJ2-1; possibly TRBD1 for D (6 bases). TRBV23-1 is placed among ORFs of uncertain function. The CDR3 loop spans 14 amino acids. Trimming took 7 bases from V and 5 from J, leaving 15 bases between them. CDR3: CASIGTPRHNEQFF. The CDR3 bases are TGCGCCAGCATCGGGACACCCAGGCACAATGAGCAGTTCTTC.

This rearrangement joins TRBV28 to TRBJ2-1, with 14 bases lining up with TRBD2. CDR1 MDHEN and CDR2 SYDVKM come from the germline V gene. Losses at the gene ends were 6 bases for V and 10 bases for J; bases not matched to a gene: 8. The CDR3 totals 15 residues. CDR3 bases: TGTGCCAGCAGATCTGGGACTAGCGGGGGCTACGAGCAGTTCTTC. This gives the protein CASRSGTSGGYEQFF.

CDR3 sequence reads: CASSLGGGRGSTEAFF. CDR3 bases: TGCGCCAGCAGCTTGGGAGGGGGGCGAGGGAGCACTGAAGCTTTCTTT. The J gene is TRBJ1-1, the V gene TRBV5-1; possible D gene TRBD1, 6 bases. Trimming stripped 0 bases from V and 4 bases from J, with 16 bases between. The CDR3 runs 16 residues. Germline CDR1 is SGHRS and CDR2 is YFSETQ.

This chain uses TRBV7-2 with TRBJ2-7; 8 bases are a match to TRBD2. Germline CDR1 reads SGHTA; CDR2 reads FQGNSA. The CDR3 runs 16 residues. V dropped 4 bases and J dropped 2; count of bases not matched to a gene: 10. CDR3 DNA: TGTGCCAGCAGCTCCCCTCGGGGGCGGGGGGCCTACGAGCAGTACTTC. Translation: CASSSPRGRGAYEQYF.

This clone came up once. V and J are TRBV29-1 and TRBJ2-7; D uncertain. Germline CDR1 SQVTM, CDR2 ANQGSEA. CDR3 length: 13 residues. V was shortened by 7 bases and J by 2 bases, with 15 bases between the two germline ends. Here the CDR3 reads CSAQDPGAYEQYF. The CDR3 nucleotides read TGCAGCGCCCAGGATCCTGGGGCCTACGAGCAGTACTTC.

This sequence joins TRBV7-9 and TRBJ2-7; D may be TRBD2 (6 bases). Trimming removed 2 bases from V and 3 bases from J, with 11 bases in between. The CDR3 has 14 amino acids. Looked up from germline, CDR1 is SEHNR and CDR2 is FQNEAQ (reference sequence). In DNA form, the CDR3 reads TGTGCCAGCAGCTTACTTCCCGGGAGCTACGAGCAGTACTTC. Translated: CASSLLPGSYEQYF.

The rearrangement uses TRBV7-2 and TRBJ2-5; tentatively, D is TRBD1 (5 bases). This CDR3 contains 13 residues. The V gene's germline CDR1 is SGHTA and CDR2 FQGNSA. V lost 11 bases and J 5 bases, leaving 18 bases between the germline ends. CDR3 DNA: TGTGCCGTCAGCCTGGGGCCTGGGGAGACCCAGTACTTC. As protein: CAVSLGPGETQYF.